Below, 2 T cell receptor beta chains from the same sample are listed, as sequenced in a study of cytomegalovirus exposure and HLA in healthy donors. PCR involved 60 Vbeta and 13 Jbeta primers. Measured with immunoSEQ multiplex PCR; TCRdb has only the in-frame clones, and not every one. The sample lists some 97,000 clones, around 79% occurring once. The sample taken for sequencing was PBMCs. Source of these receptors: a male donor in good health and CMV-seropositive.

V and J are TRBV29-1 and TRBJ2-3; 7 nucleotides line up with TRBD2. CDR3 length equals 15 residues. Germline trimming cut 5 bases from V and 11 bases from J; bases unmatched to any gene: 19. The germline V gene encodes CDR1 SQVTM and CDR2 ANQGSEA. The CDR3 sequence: CSVFLSSGLPKRQYF. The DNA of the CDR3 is TGCAGCGTTTTCCTATCTAGCGGCCTCCCTAAGAGGCAGTATTTT.

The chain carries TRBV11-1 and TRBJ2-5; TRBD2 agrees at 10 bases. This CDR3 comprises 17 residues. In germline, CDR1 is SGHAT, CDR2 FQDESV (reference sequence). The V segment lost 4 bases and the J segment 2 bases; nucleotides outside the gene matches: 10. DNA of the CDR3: TGTGCCAGCAGCTCAATAGGACTAGCGGAGGAACAAGAGACCCAGTACTTC. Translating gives CASSSIGLAEEQETQYF.